Sequencing of this TCR beta chain was carried out in a study of T cell repertoires in cytomegalovirus infection. Overall study context: Well-studied HLA-B-restricted CMV epitopes were used in the study alongside recently identified HLA-C-restricted ones.

This clonotype was counted only a few times. What it binds is not known. CDR3 size: 15 residues. Germline CDR1 SGHVS, CDR2 FNYEAQ. The V gene end was trimmed by 5 bases and the J gene end by 6 bases; junction bases not matched to a gene: 7. TCRdb processed the reads anew with MiXCR; each CDR3 protein has one entry. The sample yields some 800,000 distinct CDR3 sequences, 32% seen once. Study outcomes and limitations: Identification of carriers of CMV plus the relevant HLA was performed using cumulative public TCR beta family frequency. It was HLA-C-restricted CMV-specific TCR beta clonotypes that dominated the response ex vivo.

The input for sequencing was cultured CD8+ T cells from PBMCs, taken from culture after CMV antigen stimulation. This TCR was recovered from a human donor in good health (CMV status not recorded). Some clones in this sample may be carry-over from other donors' samples. The chain joins TRBV7-6 to TRBJ2-1; 10 bases are a match to TRBD2. The CDR3 bases are TGTGCCAGCAGCCCCGGTAGCGGGGGGTCCAATGAGCAGTTCTTC. Translating gives CASSPGSGGSNEQFF.